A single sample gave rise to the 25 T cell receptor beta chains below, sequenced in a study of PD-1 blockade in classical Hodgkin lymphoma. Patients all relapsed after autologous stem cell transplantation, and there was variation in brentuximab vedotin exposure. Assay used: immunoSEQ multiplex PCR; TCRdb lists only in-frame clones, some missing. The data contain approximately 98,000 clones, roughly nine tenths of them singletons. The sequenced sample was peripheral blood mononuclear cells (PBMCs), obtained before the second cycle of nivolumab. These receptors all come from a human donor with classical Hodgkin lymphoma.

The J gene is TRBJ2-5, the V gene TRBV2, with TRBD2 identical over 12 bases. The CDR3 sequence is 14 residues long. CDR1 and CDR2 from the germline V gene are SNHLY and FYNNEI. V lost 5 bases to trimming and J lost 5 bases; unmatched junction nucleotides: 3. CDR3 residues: CASSRTSGMETQYF. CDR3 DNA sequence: TGTGCCAGCAGTCGGACTAGCGGGATGGAGACCCAGTACTTC.

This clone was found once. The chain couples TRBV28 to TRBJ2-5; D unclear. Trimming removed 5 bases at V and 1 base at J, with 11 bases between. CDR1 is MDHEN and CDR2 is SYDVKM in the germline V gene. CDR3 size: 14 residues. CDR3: CASSHRAFQETQYF. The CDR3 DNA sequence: TGTGCCAGCAGTCACCGGGCCTTCCAAGAGACCCAGTACTTC.

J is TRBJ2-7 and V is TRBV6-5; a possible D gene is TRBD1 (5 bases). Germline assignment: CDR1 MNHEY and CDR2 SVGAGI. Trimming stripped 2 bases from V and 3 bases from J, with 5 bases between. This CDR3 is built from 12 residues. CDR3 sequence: CASSYQGYEQYF. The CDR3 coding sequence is TGTGCCAGCAGTTACCAGGGCTACGAGCAGTACTTC.

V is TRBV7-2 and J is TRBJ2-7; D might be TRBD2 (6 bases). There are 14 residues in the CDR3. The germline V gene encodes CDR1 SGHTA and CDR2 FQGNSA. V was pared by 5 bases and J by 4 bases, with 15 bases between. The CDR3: CASSRAGSRYEQYF. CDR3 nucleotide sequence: TGTGCCAGCAGCCGCGCCGGGAGTAGGTACGAGCAGTACTTC.

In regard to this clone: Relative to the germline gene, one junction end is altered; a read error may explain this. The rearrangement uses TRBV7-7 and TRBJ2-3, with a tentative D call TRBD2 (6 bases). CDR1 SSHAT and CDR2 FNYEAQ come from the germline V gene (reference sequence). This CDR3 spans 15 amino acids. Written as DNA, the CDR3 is TGTGCTAGCAGCTTAGGCGGGAAGAGCACAGATACGCAGTATTTT. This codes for CASSLGGKSTDTQYF.

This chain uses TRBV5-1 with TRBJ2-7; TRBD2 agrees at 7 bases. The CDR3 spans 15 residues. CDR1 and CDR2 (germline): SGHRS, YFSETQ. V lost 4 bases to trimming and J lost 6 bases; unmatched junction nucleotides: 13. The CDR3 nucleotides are TGCGCCAGCAGCCACCAGACAGAGACGGGGGGCGAGCAGTACTTC. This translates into CASSHQTETGGEQYF.

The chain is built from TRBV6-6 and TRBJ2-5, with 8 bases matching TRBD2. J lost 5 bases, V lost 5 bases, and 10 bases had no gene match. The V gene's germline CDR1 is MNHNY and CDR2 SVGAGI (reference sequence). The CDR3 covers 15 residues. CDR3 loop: CASSNRGGLGETQYF. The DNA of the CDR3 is TGTGCCAGCAGTAACCGGGGGGGGCTGGGGGAGACCCAGTACTTC.

The CDR3 sequence: CASSLGREQYF. For the CDR3, the DNA is TGTGCCAGCAGCTTAGGTCGCGAGCAGTACTTC. The V and J genes are TRBV7-2 and TRBJ2-7; D remains unclear. V shed 1 base and J shed 6 bases, with 4 bases lying between them. CDR3 size: 11 residues. Looked up from germline, CDR1 is SGHTA and CDR2 is FQGNSA.

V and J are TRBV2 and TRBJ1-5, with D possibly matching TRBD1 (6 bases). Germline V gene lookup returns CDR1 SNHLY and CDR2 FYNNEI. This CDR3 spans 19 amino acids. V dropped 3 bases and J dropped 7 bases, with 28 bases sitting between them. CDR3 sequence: CASSEILYRVGGVRQPQHF. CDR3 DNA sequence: TGTGCCAGCAGTGAGATTTTGTACAGGGTGGGTGGTGTACGACAGCCCCAGCATTTT.

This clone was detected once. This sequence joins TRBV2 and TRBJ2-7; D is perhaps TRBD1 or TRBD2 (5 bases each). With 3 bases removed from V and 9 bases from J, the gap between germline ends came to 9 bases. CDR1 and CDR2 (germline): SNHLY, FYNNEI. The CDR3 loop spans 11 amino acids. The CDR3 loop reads CASSEGVGQYF. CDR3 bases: TGTGCCAGCAGTGAGGGGGTCGGGCAGTACTTC.

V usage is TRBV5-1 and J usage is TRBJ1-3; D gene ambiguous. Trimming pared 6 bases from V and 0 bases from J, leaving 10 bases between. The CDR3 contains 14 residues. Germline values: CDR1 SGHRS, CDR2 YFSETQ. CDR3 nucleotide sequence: TGCGCCAGCACCGACGGTGGCTCTGGAAACACCATATATTTT. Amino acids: CASTDGGSGNTIYF.

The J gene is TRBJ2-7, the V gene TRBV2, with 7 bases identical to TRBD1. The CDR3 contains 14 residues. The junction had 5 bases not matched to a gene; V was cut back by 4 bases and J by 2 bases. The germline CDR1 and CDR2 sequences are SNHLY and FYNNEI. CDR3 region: CASSVTGMTYEQYF. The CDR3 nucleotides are TGTGCCAGCAGTGTGACAGGGATGACCTACGAGCAGTACTTC. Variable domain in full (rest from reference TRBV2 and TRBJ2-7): EPEVTQTPSHQVTQMGQEVILRCVPISNHLYFYWYRQILGQKVEFLVSFYNNEISEKSEIFDDQFSVERPDGSNFTLKIRSTKLEDSAMYFCASSVTGMTYEQYFGPGTRLTVT.

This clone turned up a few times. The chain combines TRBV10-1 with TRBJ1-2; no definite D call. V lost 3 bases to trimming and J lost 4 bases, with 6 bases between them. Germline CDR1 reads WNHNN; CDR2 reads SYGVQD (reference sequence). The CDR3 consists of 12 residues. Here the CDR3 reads CASSDGSYGYTF. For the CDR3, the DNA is TGCGCCAGCAGTGACGGAAGCTATGGCTACACCTTC.

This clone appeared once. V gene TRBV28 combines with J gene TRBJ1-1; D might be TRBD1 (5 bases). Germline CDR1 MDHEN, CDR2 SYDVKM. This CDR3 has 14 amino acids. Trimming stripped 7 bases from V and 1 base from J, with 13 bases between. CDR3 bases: TGTGCCAGCATTATCGGGGCTACGAACACTGAAGCTTTCTTT. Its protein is CASIIGATNTEAFF.

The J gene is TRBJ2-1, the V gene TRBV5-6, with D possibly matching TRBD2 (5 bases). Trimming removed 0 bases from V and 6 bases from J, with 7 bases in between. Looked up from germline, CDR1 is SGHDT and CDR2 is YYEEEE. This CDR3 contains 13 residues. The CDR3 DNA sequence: TGTGCCAGCAGCTTGGCCAGCGGCAATGAGCAGTTCTTC. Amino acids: CASSLASGNEQFF.

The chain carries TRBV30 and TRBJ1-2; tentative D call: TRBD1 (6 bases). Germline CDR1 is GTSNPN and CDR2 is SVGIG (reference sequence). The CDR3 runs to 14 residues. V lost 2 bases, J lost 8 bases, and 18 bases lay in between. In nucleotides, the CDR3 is TGTGCCTGGAGTCGACAGGCCCACCGGTGGGGCTACACCTTC. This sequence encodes CAWSRQAHRWGYTF.

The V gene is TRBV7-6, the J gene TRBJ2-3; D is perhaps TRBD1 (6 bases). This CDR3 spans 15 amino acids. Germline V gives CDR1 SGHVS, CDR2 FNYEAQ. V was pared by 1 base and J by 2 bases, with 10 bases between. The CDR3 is CASSLGLGATDTQYF. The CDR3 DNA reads TGTGCCAGCAGCTTAGGGTTGGGGGCCACAGATACGCAGTATTTT.

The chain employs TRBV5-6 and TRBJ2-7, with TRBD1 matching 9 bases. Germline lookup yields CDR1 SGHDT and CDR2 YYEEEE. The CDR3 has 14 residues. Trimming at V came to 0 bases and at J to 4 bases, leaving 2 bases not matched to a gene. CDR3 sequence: CASSLDRGRYEQYF. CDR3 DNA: TGTGCCAGCAGCTTGGACAGGGGGCGGTACGAGCAGTACTTC. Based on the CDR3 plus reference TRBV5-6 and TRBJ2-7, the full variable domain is DAGVTQSPTHLIKTRGQQVTLRCSPKSGHDTVSWYQQALGQGPQFIFQYYEEEERQRGNFPDRFSGHQFPNYSSELNVNALLLGDSALYLCASSLDRGRYEQYFGPGTRLTVT.

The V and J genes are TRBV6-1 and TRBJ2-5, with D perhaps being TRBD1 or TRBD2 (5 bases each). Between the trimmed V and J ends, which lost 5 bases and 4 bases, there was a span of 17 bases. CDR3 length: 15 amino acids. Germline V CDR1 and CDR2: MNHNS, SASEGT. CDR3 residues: CASSSYEGSGETQYF. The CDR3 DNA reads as TGTGCCAGCAGTTCGTATGAGGGGAGTGGAGAGACCCAGTACTTC.

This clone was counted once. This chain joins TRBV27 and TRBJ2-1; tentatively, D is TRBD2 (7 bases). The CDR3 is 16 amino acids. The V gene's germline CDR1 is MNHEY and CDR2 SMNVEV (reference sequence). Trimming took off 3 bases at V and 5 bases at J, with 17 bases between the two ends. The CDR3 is CASSLWGGIPNNEQFF. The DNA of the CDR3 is TGTGCCAGCAGTTTGTGGGGGGGCATCCCTAACAATGAGCAGTTCTTC.

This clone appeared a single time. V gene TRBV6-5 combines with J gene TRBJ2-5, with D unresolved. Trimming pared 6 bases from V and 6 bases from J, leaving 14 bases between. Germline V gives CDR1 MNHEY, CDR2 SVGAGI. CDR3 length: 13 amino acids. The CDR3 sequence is CASSPPELQTQYF. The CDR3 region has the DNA TGTGCCAGCAGCCCGCCGGAACTGCAGACCCAGTACTTC.

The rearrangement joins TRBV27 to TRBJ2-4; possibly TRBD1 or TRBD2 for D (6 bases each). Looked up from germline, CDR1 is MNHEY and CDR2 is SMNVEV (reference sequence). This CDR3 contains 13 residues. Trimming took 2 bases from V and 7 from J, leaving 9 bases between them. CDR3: CASSLRGANIQYF. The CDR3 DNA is TGTGCCAGCAGTTTAAGGGGGGCGAACATTCAGTACTTC.

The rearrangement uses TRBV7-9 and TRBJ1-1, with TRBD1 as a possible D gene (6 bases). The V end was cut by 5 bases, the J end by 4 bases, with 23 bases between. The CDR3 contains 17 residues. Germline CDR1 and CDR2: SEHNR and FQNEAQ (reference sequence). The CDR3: CASSPYKGVARVTEAFF. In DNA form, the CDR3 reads TGTGCCAGCAGCCCCTATAAGGGGGTTGCAAGGGTCACTGAAGCTTTCTTT.

CDR3 residues: CASSTDRGGTDTQYF. DNA of the CDR3: TGTGCCAGCAGTACCGACAGGGGCGGCACAGATACGCAGTATTTT. V usage is TRBV27 and J usage is TRBJ2-3, with TRBD1 identical over 8 bases. V trimming: 5 bases; J trimming: 1 base; junction bases outside the gene matches: 5. CDR1 and CDR2 (germline): MNHEY, SMNVEV (reference sequence). The CDR3 is 15 amino acids.

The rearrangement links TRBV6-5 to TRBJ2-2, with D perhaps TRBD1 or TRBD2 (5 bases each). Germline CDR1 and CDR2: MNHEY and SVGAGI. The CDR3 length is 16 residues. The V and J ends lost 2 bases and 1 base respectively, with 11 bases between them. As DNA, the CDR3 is TGTGCCAGCAGTTACACTGGGGGAAGGAACACCGGGGAGCTGTTTTTT. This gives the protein CASSYTGGRNTGELFF.